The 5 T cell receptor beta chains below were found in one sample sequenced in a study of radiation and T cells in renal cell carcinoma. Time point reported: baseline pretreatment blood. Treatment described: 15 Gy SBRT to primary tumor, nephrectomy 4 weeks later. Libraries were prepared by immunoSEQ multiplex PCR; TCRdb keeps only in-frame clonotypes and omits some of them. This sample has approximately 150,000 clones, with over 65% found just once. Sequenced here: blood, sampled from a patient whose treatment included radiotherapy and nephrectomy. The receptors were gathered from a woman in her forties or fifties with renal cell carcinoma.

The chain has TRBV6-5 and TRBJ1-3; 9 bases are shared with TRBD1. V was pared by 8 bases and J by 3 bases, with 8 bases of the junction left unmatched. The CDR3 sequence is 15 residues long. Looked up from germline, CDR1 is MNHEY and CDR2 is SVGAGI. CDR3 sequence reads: CASGGTGPFGNTIYF. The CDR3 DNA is TGTGCCAGCGGGGGGACAGGGCCGTTTGGAAACACCATATATTTT.

DNA of the CDR3: TGCGCCAGCAGCGGAGATGCTACGGGCGAGCAGTACTTC. It translates to CASSGDATGEQYF. The chain has TRBV5-1 and TRBJ2-7; D is uncertain. The CDR3 loop spans 13 amino acids. Germline assignment: CDR1 SGHRS and CDR2 YFSETQ. V lost 4 bases and J lost 6, with 14 bases in between.

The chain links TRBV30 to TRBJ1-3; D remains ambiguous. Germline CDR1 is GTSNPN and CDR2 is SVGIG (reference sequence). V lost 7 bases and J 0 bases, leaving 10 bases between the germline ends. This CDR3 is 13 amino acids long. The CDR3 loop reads CAYGLHSGNTIYF. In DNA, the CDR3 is TGTGCCTACGGGCTCCACTCTGGAAACACCATATATTTT.

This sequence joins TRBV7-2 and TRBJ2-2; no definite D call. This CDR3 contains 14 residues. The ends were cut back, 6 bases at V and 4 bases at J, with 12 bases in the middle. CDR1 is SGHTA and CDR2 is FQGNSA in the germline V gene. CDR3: CASRPSPGTGELFF. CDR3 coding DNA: TGTGCCAGCAGACCCAGCCCTGGCACCGGGGAGCTGTTTTTT.

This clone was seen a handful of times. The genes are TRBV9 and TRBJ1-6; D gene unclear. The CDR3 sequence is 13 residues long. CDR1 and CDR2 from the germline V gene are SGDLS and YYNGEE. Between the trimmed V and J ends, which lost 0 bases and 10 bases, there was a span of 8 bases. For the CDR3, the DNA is TGTGCCAGCAGCGTAGATATAGGGTCACCCCTCCACTTT. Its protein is CASSVDIGSPLHF.